These T cell receptor beta chains were read from a single sample in a study of spatial heterogeneity in lung cancer. TCRdb passed the 5' RACE reads through MiXCR, listing each CDR3 protein once. This sample has roughly 120,000 distinct CDR3 sequences, with more than 9% found just once. This sample comprised PBMCs, obtained at follow-up. These receptor sequences come from a male donor with early-stage non-small cell lung cancer. CDR3s include the opening cysteine and the closing phenylalanine or tryptophan. A D gene is named only where the DNA matches it firmly. Where a row states a size, it is once, few, many or the class of an expanded clone; other rows omit it.

D gene	clone size	V gene	J gene	CDR3 DNA	CDR3 protein
TRBD1	few	TRBV7-2	TRBJ1-3	TGTGCCAGCAGCCAAAACAGGGGGACAGGAAACACCATATATTTT	CASSQNRGTGNTIYF
-	many	TRBV29-1	TRBJ1-2	TGCAGCGTTGATATGCCTGGACAGAACTATGGCTACACCTTC	CSVDMPGQNYGYTF
TRBD1	-	TRBV5-1	TRBJ1-2	TGCGCCAGCAGCTCCGGGACAGGGGAAGGCTACACCTTC	CASSSGTGEGYTF
-	-	TRBV12-3/TRBV12-4	TRBJ2-7	TGTGCCAGCAGTCAAGGGGACGAGCAGTACTTC	CASSQGDEQYF
-	many	TRBV20-1	TRBJ2-3	TGCAGTGCTAGTCCAAGAGTGGTAGGGACCAGCACAGATACGCAGTATTTT	CSASPRVVGTSTDTQYF
-	many	TRBV6-5	TRBJ1-4	TGTGCCAGCAGTTACCTTGATGGGGGTGGAGAAAAACTGTTTTTT	CASSYLDGGGEKLFF
TRBD1	many	TRBV15	TRBJ1-1	TGTGCCACCAGCAGACCGACAGGGATCACTGAAGCTTTCTTT	CATSRPTGITEAFF
TRBD2	-	TRBV2	TRBJ2-7	TGTGCCAGCAGTGAGGAGCGGGGGGACTACGAGCAGTACTTC	CASSEERGDYEQYF
TRBD1	few	TRBV6-1	TRBJ2-2	TGTGCCAGCAGGGCTACGACAGGGCACACCGGGGAGCTGTTTTTT	CASRATTGHTGELFF
-	-	TRBV7-9	TRBJ1-1	TGTGCCAGCAGCTTAGTTAACAGGGTATACCCTGAAGCTTTCTTT	CASSLVNRVYPEAFF
-	-	TRBV29-1	TRBJ2-7	TGCAGCGCTCGGGGGTTTACCTACGAGCAGTACTTC	CSARGFTYEQYF
-	-	TRBV20-1	TRBJ2-3	TGCAGTGCTGCGGGGGCGGGCACAGATACGCAGTATTTT	CSAAGAGTDTQYF
TRBD1	-	TRBV30	TRBJ1-1	TGTGCCTGGAGTGTGGACAGGGTAGTGGCTTTCTTT	CAWSVDRVVAFF
TRBD1	-	TRBV3-1	TRBJ1-5	TGTGCCAGCAGCCAGACAGGGGGCAATCAGCCCCAGCATTTT	CASSQTGGNQPQHF
-	few	TRBV5-1	TRBJ1-2	TGCGCCAGCAGCTTGGGGGGACCGAGCAATGGCTACACCTTC	CASSLGGPSNGYTF
-	-	TRBV4-1	TRBJ1-2	TGCGCCAGCAGCCAAGGGGGTGGCGATGGCTACACCTTC	CASSQGGGDGYTF
TRBD1	few	TRBV5-1	TRBJ1-1	TGCGCCAGCAGCGGGACGACAGGGGGCTCGACTGAAGCTTTCTTT	CASSGTTGGSTEAFF
-	-	TRBV7-9	TRBJ2-1	TGTGCCAGCAGCTTAGCCAGGGACCCCAGCAATGAGCAGTTCTTC	CASSLARDPSNEQFF
-	-	TRBV12-3/TRBV12-4	TRBJ1-1	TGTGCCAGCAGTTCGGGTCTCACTGAAGCTTTCTTT	CASSSGLTEAFF
TRBD2	-	TRBV5-1	TRBJ2-7	TGCGCCAGCAGCTTGGAACTAGCGCCGATCTACGAGCAGTACTTC	CASSLELAPIYEQYF
-	many	TRBV20-1	TRBJ1-1	TGCAGTGCTAGAGATGCAGGCAGGGCGAACACTGAAGCTTTCTTT	CSARDAGRANTEAFF
TRBD1	many	TRBV27	TRBJ1-6	TGTGCCAGCAGTAGCTGGGACAGTAAAAATTCACCCCTCCACTTT	CASSSWDSKNSPLHF
TRBD1	many	TRBV28	TRBJ1-2	TGTGCCAGCAACCCGGGACAGGGGTCGTATGGCTACACCTTC	CASNPGQGSYGYTF
-	few	TRBV19	TRBJ1-5	TGTGCCAGTAGTGTCCAGGGAGGACGTCAGCCCCAGCATTTT	CASSVQGGRQPQHF
TRBD1	few	TRBV28	TRBJ1-5	TGTGCCAGCAGACCGTTAAAGGACAGGCGAAATCAGCCCCAGCATTTT	CASRPLKDRRNQPQHF
-	-	TRBV6-1	TRBJ1-1	TGTGCCAGCAGTGCGCAGGGGAACACTGAAGCTTTCTTT	CASSAQGNTEAFF
-	many	TRBV11-3	TRBJ2-2	TGTGCCTCTACCTCGACGTGGTTGACCGGGGAGCTGTTTTTT	CASTSTWLTGELFF
TRBD2	few	TRBV10-3	TRBJ2-7	TGTGCCGCGGGGAGGCGGGGGGCTCCTGACGAGCAGTACTTC	CAAGRRGAPDEQYF
-	many	TRBV4-2	TRBJ2-3	TGTGCCAGCAGCCAAGAAATGGGACCTAGGGATACGCAGTATTTT	CASSQEMGPRDTQYF
TRBD1	many	TRBV20-1	TRBJ2-7	TGCAGTGCTAGAGAGTGGACAGGTGGTTCCTACGAGCAGTACTTC	CSAREWTGGSYEQYF
-	-	TRBV5-1	TRBJ2-2	TGCGCCAGCAGCAAGGACGCGTCCGGGGAGCTGTTTTTT	CASSKDASGELFF
-	many	TRBV5-5	TRBJ2-7	TGTGCCAGCAGCTTGGAATACGAGCAGTACTTC	CASSLEYEQYF
-	few	TRBV4-3	TRBJ2-5	TGCGCCAGCAGCCCGGGACCTGGAGAGGAGACCCAGTACTTC	CASSPGPGEETQYF
TRBD1	many	TRBV6-5	TRBJ1-6	TGTGCCAGCAAAACCGGGACAGGTTATTCACCCCTCCACTTT	CASKTGTGYSPLHF
-	-	TRBV7-3	TRBJ2-1	TGTGCCAGCAGCCCGAGAGTCTACAATGAGCAGTTCTTC	CASSPRVYNEQFF
-	-	TRBV5-1	TRBJ2-1	TGCGCCAGCACCCGTACGGGACCCGATAGGAATGAGCAGTTCTTC	CASTRTGPDRNEQFF
-	many	TRBV4-1	TRBJ1-6	TGCGCCAGCAGCCACCTCCTCAGAGGACGAGATTCACCCCTCCACTTT	CASSHLLRGRDSPLHF
-	many	TRBV4-3	TRBJ2-7	TGCGCCAGCAGCCAAGAGTGGGACCGACAAGGCGAGCAGTACTTC	CASSQEWDRQGEQYF
TRBD2	many	TRBV24-1	TRBJ2-1	TGTGCCACCAGTCGGACTAGCGAGAAGGGGCCTGAGCAGTTCTTC	CATSRTSEKGPEQFF
TRBD1	many	TRBV20-1	TRBJ1-1	TGCAGTGCTACAGGGGGGTTGACTGAAGCTTTCTTT	CSATGGLTEAFF
TRBD2	-	TRBV12-3/TRBV12-4	TRBJ2-5	TGTGCCAGCAGTACCGGGACTAGCGGGGGGGCGAGCGAGACCCAGTACTTC	CASSTGTSGGASETQYF
TRBD1	many	TRBV4-2	TRBJ1-6	TGTGCCAGCAGCCGCGAGGCAGGGGGCGCTTATTCACCCCTCCACTTT	CASSREAGGAYSPLHF
-	once	TRBV20-1	TRBJ1-3	TGCAGTGCTAGAGATGGGAGGGGCGGTGGAAACACCATATATTTT	CSARDGRGGGNTIYF
-	many	TRBV20-1	TRBJ1-1	TGCAGTGCTAGAGGATCCGGGAGCCGGACGAACACTGAAGCTTTCTTT	CSARGSGSRTNTEAFF
-	-	TRBV5-1	TRBJ2-1	TGCGCCTGCAGCCTGGACAGACCTACCTACAATGAGCAGTTCTTC	CACSLDRPTYNEQFF
TRBD1	few	TRBV15	TRBJ1-2	TGTGCCACCAGCAGAGATAACAGGGGGAACTATGGCTACACCTTC	CATSRDNRGNYGYTF
-	-	TRBV20-1	TRBJ2-3	TGCAGTGCTAGAGGTCGACTCCGCACAGATACGCAGTATTTT	CSARGRLRTDTQYF
TRBD2	many	TRBV29-1	TRBJ2-1	TGCAGCGTTGAACTGGCGGGGGTACAGTTCTTC	CSVELAGVQFF
-	few	TRBV5-6	TRBJ1-1	TGTGCCAGCAGTTTCAGAGTCGGGGTCGGGTCTGAAGCTTTCTTT	CASSFRVGVGSEAFF
TRBD1	many	TRBV28	TRBJ2-1	TGTGCCAGCAGTCCCGGACAGGGAGGAGGCAATGAGCAGTTCTTC	CASSPGQGGGNEQFF
-	many	TRBV28	TRBJ1-5	TGTGCCAGCACCCTGGAGGGCAATCAGCCCCAGCATTTT	CASTLEGNQPQHF
TRBD1	-	TRBV7-9	TRBJ2-1	TGTGCCAGCAGCCGACCGGCCCGGGACAGGGTTTCCAATGAGCAGTTCTTC	CASSRPARDRVSNEQFF
-	many	TRBV7-3	TRBJ1-1	TGTGCCAGCAGCTTTAAGGGGTCCACTGAAGCTTTCTTT	CASSFKGSTEAFF
TRBD1	many	TRBV5-1	TRBJ1-6	TGCGCCAGCAGCCTCCGACAGGGCTTCGATTCACCCCTCCACTTT	CASSLRQGFDSPLHF
-	many	TRBV20-1	TRBJ2-3	TGCAGTGCGAGAATCCCCGGGACCCATCGTCTTAGCACAGATACGCAGTATTTT	CSARIPGTHRLSTDTQYF